Presented here are 24 T cell receptor beta chains from one specimen sequenced in a study of blood T cell repertoires in COVID-19. The assay was immunoSEQ multiplex PCR, and TCRdb's table has in-frame clones only and misses some. The sample carries about 240,000 clones, around 88% recorded once. The material sequenced was peripheral blood. Every receptor here comes from a man at least 80 years old with acute or convalescent COVID-19.

The J gene is TRBJ2-1, the V gene TRBV7-3, with 7 bases matching TRBD1. In germline, CDR1 is SGHTA, CDR2 FQGTGA. Trimming removed 5 bases from V and 6 bases from J; junction bases left unmatched: 4. The CDR3 loop spans 13 amino acids. The CDR3 region is CASSTRQGNEQFF. CDR3 bases: TGTGCCAGCAGCACCCGACAGGGCAATGAGCAGTTCTTC.

V usage is TRBV6-6 and J usage is TRBJ1-1, with D maybe TRBD1 (6 bases). Trimming took off 8 bases at V and 1 base at J, with 17 bases between the two ends. The CDR3 spans 15 residues. CDR1 and CDR2 (germline): MNHNY, SVGAGI (reference sequence). In nucleotides, the CDR3 is TGTGCCAGCCGAGGAGCAGGGGTGGCGAACACTGAAGCTTTCTTT. It is translated as CASRGAGVANTEAFF.

The count of this clone is one. The chain employs TRBV3-1 (or the pseudogene TRBV3-2) and TRBJ2-2; unclear D gene. Germline V lookup: CDR1 LGHDT, CDR2 YNNKEL (reference sequence). The CDR3 totals 15 residues. Trimming left V 4 bases short and J 0 bases short, with 9 bases between. The CDR3 coding sequence is TGTGCCAGCAGCCCATATTCTACGAACACCGGGGAGCTGTTTTTT. Protein product: CASSPYSTNTGELFF.

This sequence joins TRBV19 and TRBJ2-1; D unresolved. This CDR3 has 11 amino acids. Germline loops: CDR1 LNHDA, CDR2 SQIVND (reference sequence). The germline V and J ends were trimmed by 10 bases and 4 bases, with 8 bases remaining between them. This chain's CDR3 is CATRFYNEQFF. DNA for the CDR3: TGTGCCACCAGGTTTTACAATGAGCAGTTCTTC.

J is TRBJ1-5 and V is TRBV6-2 or TRBV6-3; 9 bases fit TRBD1. The CDR3 totals 14 residues. Germline-derived CDR1 and CDR2 are MNHEY and SVGEGT. Trimming cost V 2 bases and J 6 bases; bases outside gene matches: 2. The CDR3 protein is CASSYTGGGQPQHF. CDR3 bases: TGTGCCAGCAGTTACACAGGGGGCGGTCAGCCCCAGCATTTT.

For the CDR3, the DNA is TGTGCCAGCAGTGACTACGGGAGGGAGCAGTTCTTC. This encodes CASSDYGREQFF. The rearrangement joins TRBV6-4 to TRBJ2-1; 7 bases line up with TRBD2. CDR3 length: 12 amino acids. Trimming cost V 1 base and J 10 bases; bases outside gene matches: 1. Germline CDR1 reads MRHNA; CDR2 reads SNTAGT.

The rearrangement links TRBV6-5 to TRBJ1-5; D uncertain. The CDR3 is 14 amino acids. V lost 4 bases and J 2 bases, leaving 9 bases between the germline ends. CDR1 is MNHEY, CDR2 SVGAGI, per germline. For the CDR3, the DNA is TGTGCCAGCAGTTCATCCGGGGGCAATCAGCCCCAGCATTTT. Translation gives CASSSSGGNQPQHF.

V usage is TRBV28 and J usage is TRBJ1-5; TRBD1 is a possible D gene (6 bases). V gave up 1 base and J gave up 6 bases, with 10 bases separating them. CDR1 MDHEN and CDR2 SYDVKM come from the germline V gene. The CDR3 has 14 residues. In DNA, the CDR3 is TGTGCCAGCAGTTTATTTGGGGGGGCTCAGCCCCAGCATTTT. Translated: CASSLFGGAQPQHF.

The chain uses TRBV3-1 (or the pseudogene TRBV3-2) and TRBJ2-6; weak D call: TRBD1 (6 bases). The germline V and J ends were trimmed by 3 bases and 4 bases, with 16 bases remaining between them. The germline V gene encodes CDR1 LGHDT and CDR2 YNNKEL (reference sequence). This CDR3 is 17 amino acids long. CDR3 amino acids: CASSQERQVGGANVLTF. The CDR3 DNA is TGTGCCAGCAGCCAGGAAAGACAGGTCGGAGGGGCCAACGTCCTGACTTTC.

V is TRBV7-9 and J is TRBJ2-1, with TRBD1 matching 10 bases. The V gene's germline CDR1 is SEHNR and CDR2 FQNEAQ (reference sequence). The V and J ends lost 5 bases and 10 bases, in that order; junction bases with no gene match: 8. CDR3 size: 14 residues. This CDR3 is CASSARDRGWEQFF. The CDR3 coding sequence is TGTGCCAGCAGCGCCCGGGACAGGGGATGGGAGCAGTTCTTC.

This clone showed up just once. The V and J genes are TRBV5-5 and TRBJ1-5; maybe TRBD1 (6 bases). The V gene lost 2 bases and the J gene lost 7 bases, with 13 bases spanning the gap. The CDR3 contains 14 residues. Germline CDR1 reads SGHKS; CDR2 reads YYEKEE (reference sequence). The CDR3 is CASSFWGQGQPQHF. CDR3 nucleotides: TGTGCCAGCAGCTTTTGGGGGCAGGGACAGCCCCAGCATTTT.

Here the CDR3 DNA reads TGCGCCAGCAGCTTGGGAGGAAACACAGATACGCAGTATTTT. This translates into CASSLGGNTDTQYF. The genes are TRBV5-1 and TRBJ2-3, with no clear D. The CDR3 loop spans 14 amino acids. Germline lookup yields CDR1 SGHRS and CDR2 YFSETQ. Trimming removed 0 bases from V and 2 bases from J, with 7 bases in between.

CDR3 DNA sequence: TGTGCCACCGGGGCGGGGATTAGGGAGACCCAGTACTTC. Its translation is CATGAGIRETQYF. The V gene is TRBV6-5, the J gene TRBJ2-5, with D maybe TRBD2 (6 bases). V gave up 10 bases and J gave up 5 bases, with 17 bases separating them. The CDR3 has 13 residues. Germline-derived CDR1 and CDR2 are MNHEY and SVGAGI.

The rearrangement links TRBV18 to TRBJ1-4; D uncertain. Germline V gene sequence: CDR1 KGHSH, CDR2 LQKENI. This CDR3 has 13 residues. V lost 3 bases, J lost 6 bases, and 8 bases lay in between. The CDR3 coding sequence is TGTGCCAGCTCACCTATCGAGGATGAAAAACTGTTTTTT. It specifies CASSPIEDEKLFF.

The V gene is TRBV29-1, the J gene TRBJ1-1; no firm D call. This CDR3 has 13 residues. Germline CDR1 reads SQVTM; CDR2 reads ANQGSEA. The V gene lost 4 bases and the J gene lost 2 bases, with 11 bases spanning the gap. The CDR3 loop reads CSVGAGTNTEAFF. The CDR3 DNA follows: TGCAGCGTTGGGGCAGGAACTAACACTGAAGCTTTCTTT.

The rearrangement joins TRBV7-2 to TRBJ2-2; D gene uncertain. The CDR3 is made up of 13 amino acids. V was shortened by 3 bases and J by 0 bases, with 2 bases between the two germline ends. In germline, CDR1 is SGHTA, CDR2 FQGNSA. The CDR3, as DNA: TGTGCCAGCAGCTTCGCGAACACCGGGGAGCTGTTTTTT. Translated, it gives CASSFANTGELFF.

The chain joins TRBV11-3 to TRBJ2-3; 11 positions match TRBD2. Germline assignment: CDR1 SGHNT and CDR2 YENEEA. CDR3 length: 17 amino acids. The V segment lost 5 bases and the J segment 1 base; nucleotides outside the gene matches: 8. CDR3 DNA: TGTGCCAGCAGCCTGGGGCCACTAGCGGGAGGCACAGATACGCAGTATTTT. Translated, it gives CASSLGPLAGGTDTQYF.

The chain combines TRBV5-4 with TRBJ2-7; the D gene is possibly TRBD2 (6 bases). Germline CDR1 is SGHNT and CDR2 is YYREEE (reference sequence). The V and J ends lost 5 bases and 0 bases respectively, with 12 bases between them. CDR3 length: 14 residues. The CDR3 DNA is TGTGCCAGCAGTAAGGACGGGAGCTCCTACGAGCAGTACTTC. As protein: CASSKDGSSYEQYF.

The chain uses TRBV29-1 and TRBJ2-1, with 7 bases lining up with TRBD2. Per germline, CDR1 SQVTM and CDR2 ANQGSEA. V shed 7 bases and J 5 bases; nucleotides not matched to a gene: 8. This CDR3 region has 13 residues. The chain's CDR3 is CSGVAGVNNEQFF. Written as DNA, the CDR3 is TGCAGCGGCGTGGCGGGGGTCAACAATGAGCAGTTCTTC.

The chain recombines TRBV11-2 with TRBJ2-7; D is ambiguous. Trimming pared 5 bases from V and 2 bases from J, leaving 4 bases between. This CDR3 spans 11 amino acids. CDR1 and CDR2 (germline): SGHAT, FQNNGV. CDR3 region: CASSPAYEQYF. CDR3 nucleotide sequence: TGTGCCAGCAGCCCAGCCTACGAGCAGTACTTC.

This sequence joins TRBV6-2 or TRBV6-3 and TRBJ2-2; perhaps TRBD1 as D (6 bases). This CDR3 is 14 amino acids long. Germline loops: CDR1 MNHEY, CDR2 SVGEGT. Between the trimmed V and J ends, which lost 5 bases and 3 bases, there was a span of 10 bases. CDR3: CASSKGEYTGELFF. The CDR3 bases are TGTGCCAGCAGTAAGGGGGAATACACCGGGGAGCTGTTTTTT.

This chain joins TRBV5-1 and TRBJ2-1; 10 bases align to TRBD1. Trimming at V came to 7 bases and at J to 7 bases, leaving 5 bases not matched to a gene. Germline V gives CDR1 SGHRS, CDR2 YFSETQ. There are 13 residues in the CDR3. The CDR3: CASSGGQGNEQFF. CDR3 nucleotides: TGCGCCAGCTCGGGGGGACAGGGGAATGAGCAGTTCTTC. The full variable domain, completed using reference TRBV5-1 and TRBJ2-1, is KAGVTQTPRYLIKTRGQQVTLSCSPISGHRSVSWYQQTPGQGLQFLFEYFSETQRNKGNFPGRFSGRQFSNSRSEMNVSTLELGDSALYLCASSGGQGNEQFFGPGTRLTVL.

The chain recombines TRBV2 with TRBJ2-7; TRBD1 matches 10 bases. This CDR3 is built from 14 residues. The J segment lost 6 bases and the V segment lost 6 bases, leaving 8 bases of the junction unmatched. Germline loops: CDR1 SNHLY, CDR2 FYNNEI. The CDR3 DNA reads as TGTGCCAGCAGGAAGGACAGGGGGACCCTCGAGCAGTACTTC. Protein: CASRKDRGTLEQYF. The full variable domain, rest sourced from reference TRBV2 and TRBJ2-7, is EPEVTQTPSHQVTQMGQEVILRCVPISNHLYFYWYRQILGQKVEFLVSFYNNEISEKSEIFDDQFSVERPDGSNFTLKIRSTKLEDSAMYFCASRKDRGTLEQYFGPGTRLTVT.

This clone was recorded a few times. The V and J genes are TRBV5-1 and TRBJ1-4, with 10 bases that match TRBD1. The CDR3 spans 14 residues. Looked up from germline, CDR1 is SGHRS and CDR2 is YFSETQ. Trimming at V came to 4 bases and at J to 6 bases, leaving 3 bases not matched to a gene. CDR3 region: CASSLDRGDEKLFF. The CDR3 DNA is TGCGCCAGCAGCCTGGACAGGGGGGATGAAAAACTGTTTTTT.